The following is a T cell receptor beta chain sequence with its context. Libraries were prepared by immunoSEQ multiplex PCR; TCRdb keeps only in-frame clonotypes and omits some of them. Of about 50,000 clones listed, 86% are singletons. Time point indicated: peripheral blood 6 weeks after treatment start. These data come from a study of PD-L1 blockade in urothelial cancer. Study overall: Males with bladder-origin urothelial cancer constituted about 85% of the roughly 30 patients. Between 0 and 3 prior chemotherapy regimens had been given to patients. The median number of T cells present in blood samples was roughly 140,000.

This CDR3 has 14 residues. V lost 0 bases to trimming and J lost 7 bases, with 10 bases between them. Germline lookup yields CDR1 MGHRA and CDR2 YSYEKL. Specimen: PBMCs, collected around atezolizumab (anti-PD-L1) treatment. The chain employs TRBV4-1 and TRBJ1-3; a possible D gene is TRBD1 (5 bases). This TCR was sampled from a man in his 60s with urothelial cancer. CDR3: CASSQDPGVNTIYF. The CDR3 DNA sequence: TGCGCCAGCAGCCAAGATCCGGGGGTGAACACCATATATTTT.